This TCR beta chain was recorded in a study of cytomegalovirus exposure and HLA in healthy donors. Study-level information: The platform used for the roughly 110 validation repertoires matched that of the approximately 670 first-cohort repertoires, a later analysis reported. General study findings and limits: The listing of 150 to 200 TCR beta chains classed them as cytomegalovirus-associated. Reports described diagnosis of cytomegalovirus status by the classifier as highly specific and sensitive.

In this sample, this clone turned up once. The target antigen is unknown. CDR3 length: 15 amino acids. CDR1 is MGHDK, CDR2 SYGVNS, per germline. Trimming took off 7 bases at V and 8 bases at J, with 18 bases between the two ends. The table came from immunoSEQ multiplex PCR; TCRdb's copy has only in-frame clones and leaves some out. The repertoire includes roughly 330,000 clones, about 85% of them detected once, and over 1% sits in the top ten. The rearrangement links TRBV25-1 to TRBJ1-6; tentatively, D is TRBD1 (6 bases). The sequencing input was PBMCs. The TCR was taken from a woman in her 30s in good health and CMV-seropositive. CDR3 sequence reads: CASTTSWAGDSPLHF. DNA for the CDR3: TGTGCCAGCACCACGTCCTGGGCAGGGGATTCACCCCTCCACTTT.